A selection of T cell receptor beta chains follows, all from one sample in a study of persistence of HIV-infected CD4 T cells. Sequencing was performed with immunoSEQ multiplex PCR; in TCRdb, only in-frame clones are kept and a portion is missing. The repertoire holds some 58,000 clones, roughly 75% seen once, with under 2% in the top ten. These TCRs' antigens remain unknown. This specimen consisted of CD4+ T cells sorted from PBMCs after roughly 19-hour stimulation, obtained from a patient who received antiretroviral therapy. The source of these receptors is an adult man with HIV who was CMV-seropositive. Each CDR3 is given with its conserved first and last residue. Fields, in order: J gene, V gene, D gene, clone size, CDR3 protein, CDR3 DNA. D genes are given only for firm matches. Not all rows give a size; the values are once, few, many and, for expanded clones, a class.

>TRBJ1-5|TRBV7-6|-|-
CASSLDRVQPQHF
TGTGCCAGCAGCTTAGATAGGGTTCAGCCCCAGCATTTT
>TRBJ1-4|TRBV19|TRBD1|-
CASSTRQGGNEKLFF
TGTGCCAGTAGTACAAGACAGGGGGGGAATGAAAAACTGTTTTTT
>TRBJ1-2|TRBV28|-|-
CASSRGLYYGYTF
TGTGCCAGCAGTCGGGGATTGTACTATGGCTACACCTTC
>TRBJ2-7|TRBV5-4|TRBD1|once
CASSFFGQGSSYEQYF
TGTGCCAGCAGCTTCTTTGGACAGGGAAGCTCCTACGAGCAGTACTTC
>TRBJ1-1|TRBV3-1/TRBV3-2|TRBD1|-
CASSYRGPGTEAFF
TGTGCCAGCAGCTACAGGGGGCCGGGGACTGAAGCTTTCTTT
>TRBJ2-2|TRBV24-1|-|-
CATSDSMNTGELFF
TGTGCCACCAGTGACTCAATGAACACCGGGGAGCTGTTTTTT
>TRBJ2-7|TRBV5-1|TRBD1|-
CASSQPGTGAHEQYF
TGCGCCAGCAGCCAACCAGGGACAGGGGCCCACGAGCAGTACTTC
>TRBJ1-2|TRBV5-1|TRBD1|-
CASRSGTGGAEGYTF
TGCGCCAGCAGGTCCGGGACAGGGGGCGCGGAAGGCTACACCTTC
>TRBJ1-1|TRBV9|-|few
CASSVGVRATEAFF
TGTGCCAGCAGCGTAGGGGTGCGGGCCACTGAAGCTTTCTTT
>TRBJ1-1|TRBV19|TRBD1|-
CASSLITGGTGNTEAFF
TGTGCCAGTAGTTTAATCACAGGGGGGACGGGGAACACTGAAGCTTTCTTT
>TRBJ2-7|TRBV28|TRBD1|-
CASSPGTGFNYEQYF
TGTGCCAGCAGTCCCGGGACAGGGTTCAACTACGAGCAGTACTTC
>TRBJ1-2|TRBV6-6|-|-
CASSYSTQRAESGYTF
TGTGCCAGCAGTTACTCGACCCAACGGGCCGAGAGTGGCTACACCTTC
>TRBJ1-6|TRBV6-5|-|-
CASSPSYNSPLHF
TGTGCCAGCAGCCCCTCCTATAATTCACCCCTCCACTTT
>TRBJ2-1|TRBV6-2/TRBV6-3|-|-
CASSYGIADGDEQFF
TGTGCCAGCAGTTACGGGATAGCGGACGGGGATGAGCAGTTCTTC
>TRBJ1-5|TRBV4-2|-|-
CASSQDQGIAQHF
TGTGCCAGCAGCCAAGATCAGGGCATAGCCCAGCATTTT
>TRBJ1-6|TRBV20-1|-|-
CSASVGGDNSPLHF
TGCAGTGCTAGTGTAGGGGGAGATAATTCACCCCTCCACTTT
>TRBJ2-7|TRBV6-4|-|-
CASSDSRLESRQYF
TGTGCCAGCAGTGACTCGAGACTAGAATCCCGGCAGTACTTC
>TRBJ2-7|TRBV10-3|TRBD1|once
CAISEGRDRGFGQYF
TGTGCCATCAGTGAGGGTAGGGACAGGGGATTTGGGCAGTACTTC
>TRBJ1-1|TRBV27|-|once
CASAEGGRTLEAFF
TGTGCCAGCGCTGAAGGGGGGCGAACCCTTGAAGCTTTCTTT
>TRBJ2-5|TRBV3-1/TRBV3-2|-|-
CASSQGLGQETQYF
TGTGCCAGCAGCCAAGGTCTGGGACAAGAGACCCAGTACTTC
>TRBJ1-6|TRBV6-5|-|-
CASSYSDTFDSPLHF
TGTGCCAGCAGTTACTCCGATACTTTTGATTCACCCCTCCACTTT
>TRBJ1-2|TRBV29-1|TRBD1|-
CSAPWGQGVYGYTF
TGCAGCGCCCCTTGGGGACAGGGAGTGTACGGCTACACCTTC
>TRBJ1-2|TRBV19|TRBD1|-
CASSLTRGTNYGYTF
TGTGCCAGTAGTCTCACCAGGGGGACTAACTATGGCTACACCTTC
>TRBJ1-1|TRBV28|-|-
CASRPTGNTEAFF
TGTGCCAGCAGACCGACGGGGAACACTGAAGCTTTCTTT